The entry below describes one T cell receptor (beta chain). Sequencing was performed with immunoSEQ multiplex PCR; in TCRdb, only in-frame clones are kept and a portion is missing. The sample records roughly 150,000 clones, roughly nine tenths being singletons. The entry originates in a study of control samples from healthy donors and cancer patients. Trimming took off 1 base at V and 0 bases at J, with 12 bases between the two ends. This CDR3 is 17 amino acids long. In germline, CDR1 is KGHDR, CDR2 SFDVKD. The sequence came from a man aged 30 to 45 in good health. J is TRBJ2-1 and V is TRBV24-1; D is tentatively TRBD1 or TRBD2 (6 bases each). Sequencing input: blood. The CDR3 sequence is CATSDFEGGRSYNEQFF. CDR3 DNA sequence: TGTGCCACCAGTGATTTTGAGGGGGGTCGCTCCTACAATGAGCAGTTCTTC.